The rows below give T cell receptor beta chains drawn from one sample of a study of early stage breast cancer tumors. Sequenced by immunoSEQ multiplex PCR; TCRdb stores in-frame clones only, minus some. The table has 55,000 to 70,000 clones, approximately 80% seen once. The sample consisted of blood. Receptor source: a person aged 40 to 50 with breast cancer. CDR3s include the opening cysteine and the closing phenylalanine or tryptophan. A D gene is named only where the DNA matches it firmly. The size field is filled for only some rows; it gives once, few, many or a size class.

D gene	clone size	V gene	J gene	CDR3 DNA	CDR3 protein
.	.	TRBV6-1	TRBJ2-3	TGTGCCAGCAGTGACCCGACCCTCCGACGCGAGTATTTT	CASSDPTLRREYF
.	.	TRBV28	TRBJ1-2	TGTGCCAGCAGTTTGAATACAGTTAATGGCTACACCTTC	CASSLNTVNGYTF
TRBD1	.	TRBV28	TRBJ1-5	TGTGCCAGCAGTTTACTTACAGGGGTACTGTGGCAGCCCCAGCATTTT	CASSLLTGVLWQPQHF
TRBD1	.	TRBV6-1	TRBJ2-1	TGTGCCAGCAATCCGGGACAGGGCGGGAATGAGCAGTTCTTC	CASNPGQGGNEQFF
TRBD1	.	TRBV30	TRBJ2-7	TGTGCCTGGAGCCTAGGACAGGGGGCCTACGAGCAGTACTTC	CAWSLGQGAYEQYF
TRBD1	once	TRBV19	TRBJ2-6	TGTGCCAGTAGTAGGGACAGTGCCCCCTCTGGGGCCAACGTCCTGACTTTC	CASSRDSAPSGANVLTF
TRBD1	few	TRBV28	TRBJ1-5	TGTGCCAGCAGTGGGATCGACAGGGGCCGCAATCAGCCCCAGCATTTT	CASSGIDRGRNQPQHF
.	.	TRBV27	TRBJ2-5	TGTGCCAGCAGCGACAGGTGGGGAGAGACCCAGTACTTC	CASSDRWGETQYF
TRBD1	.	TRBV28	TRBJ1-4	TGTGCCAGCAGTCCGACAGGGCCTAATGAAAAACTGTTTTTT	CASSPTGPNEKLFF
.	.	TRBV10-1	TRBJ2-1	TGCGCCAGCAGTGAATCGGGAGTCCCTGAGCAGTTCTTC	CASSESGVPEQFF
.	.	TRBV28	TRBJ1-1	TGTGCCAGCAGCCCGACAGTGAACACTGAAGCTTTCTTT	CASSPTVNTEAFF
.	.	TRBV28	TRBJ2-3	TGTGCCAGCAGTCCAAGGGGGGAGGAGAAAGATACGCAGTATTTT	CASSPRGEEKDTQYF
.	.	TRBV7-9	TRBJ2-3	TGTGCCAGCAGCCCAGAGGGGGGTGGCGACTCGGGCACAGATACGCAGTATTTT	CASSPEGGGDSGTDTQYF
TRBD2	.	TRBV5-1	TRBJ2-1	TGCGCCAGCAGCTTGGAGCGGGAGGGCCTCAATGAGCAGTTCTTC	CASSLEREGLNEQFF
TRBD1	.	TRBV2	TRBJ1-1	TGTGCCAGCAGTTCCGGGACAGATGAAGCTTTCTTT	CASSSGTDEAFF
TRBD2	.	TRBV5-6	TRBJ2-7	TGTGCCAGCAGCCTGGGAGGGCCCAGCTCCTACGAGCAGTACTTC	CASSLGGPSSYEQYF
TRBD1	.	TRBV5-1	TRBJ2-2	TGCGCCAGCAGCGTCCGGGACAGCTTAAACACCGGGGAGCTGTTTTTT	CASSVRDSLNTGELFF
.	few	TRBV18	TRBJ2-7	TGTGCCAGCTCACCTCTGGGGCGCGAGCAGTACTTC	CASSPLGREQYF
.	.	TRBV28	TRBJ1-1	TGTGCCAGCAGTTTAGGGCCCGCTAGTATGAACACTGAAGCTTTCTTT	CASSLGPASMNTEAFF
.	.	TRBV20-1	TRBJ2-5	TGCAGTGCCGGGGGAGAGACCCAGTACTTC	CSAGGETQYF
TRBD1	.	TRBV2	TRBJ1-1	TGTGCCAGCAGGGAGGGACAGTTGAACACTGAAGCTTTCTTT	CASREGQLNTEAFF
.	.	TRBV28	TRBJ1-1	TGTGCCAGCAGTGTGATAAGGACTGAAGCTTTCTTT	CASSVIRTEAFF
.	once	TRBV6-5	TRBJ2-6	TGTGCCAGCAGTTACGGGATCTCTGGGGCCAACGTCCTGACTTTC	CASSYGISGANVLTF
TRBD2	.	TRBV5-1	TRBJ2-1	TGCGCCAGCAGCTTGGGGATCGGGACTAGAAATGAGCAGTTCTTC	CASSLGIGTRNEQFF
TRBD1	.	TRBV9	TRBJ2-6	TGTGCCAGCAGCGTAGAGGACAGGGGGTGGGCTGGGGCCAACGTCCTGACTTTC	CASSVEDRGWAGANVLTF
.	once	TRBV2	TRBJ1-5	TGTGCCAGCAGTGGGAGTTCCCGGGCCCGCAATCAGCCCCAGCATTTT	CASSGSSRARNQPQHF
.	.	TRBV7-9	TRBJ2-3	TGTGCCAGCAGCTCTTTAGCGAGCACAGATACGCAGTATTTT	CASSSLASTDTQYF
.	.	TRBV30	TRBJ1-1	TGTGCCTGGTCATTGGGGGTGAACACTGAAGCTTTCTTT	CAWSLGVNTEAFF
TRBD2	.	TRBV11-2	TRBJ2-7	TGTGCCAGCAGCTCCGCCACTAGCGGGAGGGCCTACGAGCAGTACTTC	CASSSATSGRAYEQYF
TRBD1	.	TRBV19	TRBJ2-2	TGTGCCAGTACCGGGACAGGGCCCGGGGAGCTGTTTTTT	CASTGTGPGELFF
TRBD1	.	TRBV11-2	TRBJ1-2	TGTGCCAGCAGCAACCCGACAGGGCCGACCTTCTATGGCTACACCTTC	CASSNPTGPTFYGYTF
.	.	TRBV28	TRBJ1-1	TGTGCCGTGGCTCGGACTGAAGCTTTCTTT	CAVARTEAFF
TRBD1	.	TRBV5-8	TRBJ2-1	TGTGCCAGCAGCTTGGCAACAGGGGTTGATGCGTTCTTC	CASSLATGVDAFF
.	.	TRBV6-1	TRBJ1-2	TGTGCCAGCAGTGCGAGGGCGTTCGATGGCTACACCTTC	CASSARAFDGYTF
.	few	TRBV25-1	TRBJ2-7	TGTGCCAGCAGTGAATATATCTGGGGGAACGAGCAGTACTTC	CASSEYIWGNEQYF
.	.	TRBV5-4	TRBJ1-1	TGTGCCAGCAGCCCGGGGGGTGAAGCTTTCTTT	CASSPGGEAFF
.	once	TRBV27	TRBJ1-1	TGTGCCAGCAGTTTATCGGGAGTAGTGAACACTGAAGCTTTCTTT	CASSLSGVVNTEAFF
.	.	TRBV30	TRBJ2-3	TGTGCCTGGTCGCGGGAAGCTTCTACAGATACGCAGTATTTT	CAWSREASTDTQYF
TRBD1	.	TRBV28	TRBJ1-2	TGTGCCACACTCTACCTACAGGGGAATGGCTACACCTTC	CATLYLQGNGYTF
.	.	TRBV5-5	TRBJ2-7	TGTGCCAGCAGTTGGGACCGAGGGGGAAACGAGCAGTACTTC	CASSWDRGGNEQYF
.	few	TRBV7-9	TRBJ2-7	TGTGCCAGCAGCCAAGTTACCTACGAGCAGTACTTC	CASSQVTYEQYF
.	.	TRBV9	TRBJ1-1	TGTGCCAGCAGCGTAGGAGTGACGACAGGGAACACTGAAGCTTTCTTT	CASSVGVTTGNTEAFF
TRBD1	.	TRBV19	TRBJ1-4	TGTGCCAGTAGCGTACAGGGGGACGCAACTAATGAAAAACTGTTTTTT	CASSVQGDATNEKLFF
TRBD2	.	TRBV27	TRBJ2-2	TGTGCCAGCAGTCCCCTAGCGGGAGTAGAGAACACCGGGGAGCTGTTTTTT	CASSPLAGVENTGELFF
.	.	TRBV28	TRBJ2-7	TGTGCCAGCAGTGCCAGCGGACTCCGGTCCCACGAGCAGTACTTC	CASSASGLRSHEQYF
TRBD2	.	TRBV11-3	TRBJ2-1	TGTGCCAGCAGCTTAGATTCTAGCGGGGCCCTCAATGAGCAGTTCTTC	CASSLDSSGALNEQFF
.	once	TRBV29-1	TRBJ1-1	TGCAGCGGGGGAACAGTCTTGAACACTGAAGCTTTCTTT	CSGGTVLNTEAFF
.	.	TRBV18	TRBJ1-3	TGTGCCAGCTCACCAACAAGGGGACACCTAACTGGAAACACCATATATTTT	CASSPTRGHLTGNTIYF
TRBD1	.	TRBV4-1	TRBJ2-1	TGCGCCAGCAGCCAAGGGATAGGACAGGGGGCCTACAATGAGCAGTTCTTC	CASSQGIGQGAYNEQFF
TRBD2	.	TRBV7-9	TRBJ2-1	TGTGCCAGCAGCTTAGATAGCGGGAGGGCCCATGAGCAGTTCTTC	CASSLDSGRAHEQFF
.	once	TRBV7-8	TRBJ2-1	TGTGCCAGCAGCTTAGGCGAGGGCCGATACAATGAGCAGTTCTTC	CASSLGEGRYNEQFF